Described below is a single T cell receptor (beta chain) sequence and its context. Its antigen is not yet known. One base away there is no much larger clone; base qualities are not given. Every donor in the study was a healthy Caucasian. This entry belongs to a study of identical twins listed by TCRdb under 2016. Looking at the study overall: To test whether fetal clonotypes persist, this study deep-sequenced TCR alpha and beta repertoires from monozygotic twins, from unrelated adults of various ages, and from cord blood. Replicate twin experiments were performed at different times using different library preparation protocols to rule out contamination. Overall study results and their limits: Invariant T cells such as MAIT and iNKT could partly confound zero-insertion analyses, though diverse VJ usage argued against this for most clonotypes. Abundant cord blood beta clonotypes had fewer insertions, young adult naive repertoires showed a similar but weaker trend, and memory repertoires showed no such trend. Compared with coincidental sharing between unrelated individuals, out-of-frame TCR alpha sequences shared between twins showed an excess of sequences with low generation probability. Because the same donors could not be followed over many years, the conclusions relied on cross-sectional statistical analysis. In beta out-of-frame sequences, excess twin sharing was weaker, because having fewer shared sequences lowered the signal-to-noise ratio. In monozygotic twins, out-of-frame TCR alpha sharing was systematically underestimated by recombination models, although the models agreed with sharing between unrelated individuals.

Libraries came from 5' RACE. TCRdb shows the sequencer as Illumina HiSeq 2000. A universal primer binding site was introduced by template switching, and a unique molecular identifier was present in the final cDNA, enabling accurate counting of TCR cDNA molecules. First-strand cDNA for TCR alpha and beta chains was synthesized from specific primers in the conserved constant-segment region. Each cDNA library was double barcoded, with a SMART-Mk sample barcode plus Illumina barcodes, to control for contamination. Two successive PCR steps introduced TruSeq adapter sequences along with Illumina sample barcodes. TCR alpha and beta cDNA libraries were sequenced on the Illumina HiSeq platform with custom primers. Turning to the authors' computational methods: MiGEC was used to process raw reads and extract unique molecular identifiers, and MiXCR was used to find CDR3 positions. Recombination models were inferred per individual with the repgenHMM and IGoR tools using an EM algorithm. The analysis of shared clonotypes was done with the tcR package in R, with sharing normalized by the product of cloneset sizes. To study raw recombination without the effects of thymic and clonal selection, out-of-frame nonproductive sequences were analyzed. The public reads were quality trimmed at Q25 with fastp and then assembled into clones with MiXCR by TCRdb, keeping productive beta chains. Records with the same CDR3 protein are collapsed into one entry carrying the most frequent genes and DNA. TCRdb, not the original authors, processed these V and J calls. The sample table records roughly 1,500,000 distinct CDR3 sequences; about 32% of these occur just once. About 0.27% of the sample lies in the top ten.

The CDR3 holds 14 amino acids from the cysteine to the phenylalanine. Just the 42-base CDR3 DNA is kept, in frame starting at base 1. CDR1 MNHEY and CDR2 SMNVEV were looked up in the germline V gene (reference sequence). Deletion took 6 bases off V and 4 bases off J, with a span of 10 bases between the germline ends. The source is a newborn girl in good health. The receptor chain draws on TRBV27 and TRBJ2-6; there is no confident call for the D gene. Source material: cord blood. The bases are TGTGCCAGCAGCCCCTCCTTGGGGGCCAACGTCCTGACTTTC. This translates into CASSPSLGANVLTF.